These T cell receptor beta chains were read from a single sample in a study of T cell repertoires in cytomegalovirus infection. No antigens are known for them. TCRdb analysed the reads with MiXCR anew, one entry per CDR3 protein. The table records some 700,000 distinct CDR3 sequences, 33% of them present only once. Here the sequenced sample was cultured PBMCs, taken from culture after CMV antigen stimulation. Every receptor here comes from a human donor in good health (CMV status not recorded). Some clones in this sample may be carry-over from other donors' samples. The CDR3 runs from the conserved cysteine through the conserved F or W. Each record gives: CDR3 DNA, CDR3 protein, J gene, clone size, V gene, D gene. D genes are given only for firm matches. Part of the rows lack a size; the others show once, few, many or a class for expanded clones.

TGTGCCAGCAGTGAACGGGGGGATCTTGAAAAACTGTTTTTT	CASSERGDLEKLFF	TRBJ1-4	once	TRBV6-1	-
TGTGCCAGCAGCTTAGCGTCCTTTATTAGCAGCTCCGGGGAGCTGTTTTTT	CASSLASFISSSGELFF	TRBJ2-2	-	TRBV7-9	-
TGCAGCGTTGCCAGCGGAGGAGGCCCCGCCTACAATGAGCAGTTCTTC	CSVASGGGPAYNEQFF	TRBJ2-1	-	TRBV29-1	-
TGTGCCAGCAGGCTGCCCGGGACGGGAAACTATGGCTACACCTTC	CASRLPGTGNYGYTF	TRBJ1-2	-	TRBV5-3	-
TGCGCCAGCAGCCAAGTTGGTTTAGGGCCCTATGGCTACACCTTC	CASSQVGLGPYGYTF	TRBJ1-2	-	TRBV4-3	-
TGTGCCAGCAGCTCATCATGGCGGGAGTCACCCCTCCACTTT	CASSSSWRESPLHF	TRBJ1-6	-	TRBV7-6	-
TGTGCCAGCAGGGGCGGACTAGCGGTTGACAATGAGCAGTTCTTC	CASRGGLAVDNEQFF	TRBJ2-1	-	TRBV12-3/TRBV12-4	TRBD2
TGTGCCAGCAGCCCGCAGGGCCCATCCTACAATGAGCAGTTCTTC	CASSPQGPSYNEQFF	TRBJ2-1	once	TRBV12-3/TRBV12-4	-
TGTGCCACCATCCCCCGGGAGGACCCGGGGACTGAAGCTTTCTTT	CATIPREDPGTEAFF	TRBJ1-1	-	TRBV10-3	-
TGCAGTGCCATGAAGACAGCTTATAATTCACCCCTCCACTTT	CSAMKTAYNSPLHF	TRBJ1-6	-	TRBV20-1	-
TGCAGTGCTAGAGGCTGGGGGGACCGTATGGAGACCCAGTACTTC	CSARGWGDRMETQYF	TRBJ2-5	-	TRBV20-1	-
TGTGCCAGCAGTTATTGGCAGAACTACATGAACACTGAAGCTTTCTTT	CASSYWQNYMNTEAFF	TRBJ1-1	-	TRBV6-2/TRBV6-3	-
TGTGCCAGCAGCCACGGGGATGAGCAGTTCTTC	CASSHGDEQFF	TRBJ2-1	-	TRBV3-1	-
TGTGCCAGCAGCTTGGGGACAGAGACCTACGAGCAGTACTTC	CASSLGTETYEQYF	TRBJ2-7	-	TRBV7-9	TRBD1
TGTGCCAGTAGTCTTAGGACAGGGTTGAGCACTGAAGCTTTCTTT	CASSLRTGLSTEAFF	TRBJ1-1	few	TRBV19	TRBD1
TGTGCCAGCAGCCCCGGGATTAGCAATCAGCCCCAGCATTTT	CASSPGISNQPQHF	TRBJ1-5	many	TRBV7-2	-
TGTGCCAGCGGAGGAGTCTCGGACAGGCTAAATGGCTACACCTTC	CASGGVSDRLNGYTF	TRBJ1-2	many	TRBV7-2	TRBD1
TGTGCCAGCAGCCCCAAGAGCCTGGGGGTGGCTGGAAACACCATATATTTT	CASSPKSLGVAGNTIYF	TRBJ1-3	-	TRBV14	-
TGTGCCATCAGTGACCTTAGCCGGGCGGCTAGCACAGATACGCAGTATTTT	CAISDLSRAASTDTQYF	TRBJ2-3	few	TRBV10-3	-
TGTGCCAGCAGCACGCAGGGGGCGCTTACTGAAGCTTTCTTT	CASSTQGALTEAFF	TRBJ1-1	-	TRBV2	TRBD1
TGTGCCAGCAGCTTACAGGGATACTCCTACAATGAGCAGTTCTTC	CASSLQGYSYNEQFF	TRBJ2-1	few	TRBV7-2	-
TGCAGTGCTAGGCGGGCGGCAAATACGCAGTATTTT	CSARRAANTQYF	TRBJ2-3	-	TRBV20-1	-
TGTGCCAGCCATAGAAGGGAAAATGAGCAGTTCTTC	CASHRRENEQFF	TRBJ2-1	few	TRBV28	-
TGTGCCAGCAGTCCTGTTCGTACTGAAGCTTTCTTT	CASSPVRTEAFF	TRBJ1-1	few	TRBV12-3/TRBV12-4	-
TGTGCCAGCAGCACCCGGCGGGGGTCCTACGAGCAGTACTTC	CASSTRRGSYEQYF	TRBJ2-7	few	TRBV7-2	TRBD2
TGTGCCAGCAGTTTCCAGGGATCTCCCTATGGCTACACCTTC	CASSFQGSPYGYTF	TRBJ1-2	few	TRBV12-3/TRBV12-4	-
TGCAGTGCTAGAGACGCTGCGGGGGGGTCCTACAATGAGCAGTTCTTC	CSARDAAGGSYNEQFF	TRBJ2-1	-	TRBV20-1	TRBD2
TGTGCCAGCAGCCCCACTAGCGCTCGCTACGAGCAGTACTTC	CASSPTSARYEQYF	TRBJ2-7	few	TRBV7-2	TRBD2
TGTGCCAGCAGCTTACGAGGAGGGGGTTATAGCAATCAGCCCCAGCATTTT	CASSLRGGGYSNQPQHF	TRBJ1-5	-	TRBV11-2	-
TGTGCCAGCTCGGACAGGGTAGGGCATTCGACAGATACGCAGTATTTT	CASSDRVGHSTDTQYF	TRBJ2-3	-	TRBV18	TRBD1
TGTGCCAGCAGCCCCCCGGGGACACCAAAAATCTATGGCTACACCTTC	CASSPPGTPKIYGYTF	TRBJ1-2	few	TRBV7-2	-
TGTGCCACCAACTTAGCTGAAGCTTTCTTT	CATNLAEAFF	TRBJ1-1	few	TRBV24-1	-
TGTGCCACAACAGAGAACACCGGGGAGCTGTTTTTT	CATTENTGELFF	TRBJ2-2	few	TRBV19	-
TGTGCCAGCAGTTTAGGGGTCCGAAACACTGAAGCTTTCTTT	CASSLGVRNTEAFF	TRBJ1-1	few	TRBV12-3/TRBV12-4	-
TGTGCCAGCAGCCGTACGACAGGGACAATGGGCAAAAACATTCAGTACTTC	CASSRTTGTMGKNIQYF	TRBJ2-4	many	TRBV7-8	TRBD1
TGTGCCAGCAGCCCAGGGGGCGCGAGGACTGAAGCTTTCTTT	CASSPGGARTEAFF	TRBJ1-1	-	TRBV27	TRBD1
TGTGCCAGCAGCTACCAAGAGACAGTGAACACTGAAGCTTTCTTT	CASSYQETVNTEAFF	TRBJ1-1	many	TRBV7-2	-
TGTGCCAGCAAGTCCGGGACAGTGAACACTGAAGCTTTCTTT	CASKSGTVNTEAFF	TRBJ1-1	many	TRBV7-8	TRBD1
TGTGCCAGCAGCTTGCAACCGGAGACCCAGTACTTC	CASSLQPETQYF	TRBJ2-5	many	TRBV7-9	-
TGTGCCAGCAGTTTAGATGCCAACATGAACACTGAAGCTTTCTTT	CASSLDANMNTEAFF	TRBJ1-1	many	TRBV12-3/TRBV12-4	-
TGTGCCAGTAGGTATTCCGGGACAGGGATTGAAAAACTGTTTTTT	CASRYSGTGIEKLFF	TRBJ1-4	-	TRBV19	TRBD1
TGTGCCAGCAGAAAGGGACAGACCCATTCCGAGCTGTTTTTT	CASRKGQTHSELFF	TRBJ2-2	few	TRBV12-3/TRBV12-4	TRBD1
TGTGCCAGCAGTTTGGAGACAGGGTCGGTCGAGCAGTACTTC	CASSLETGSVEQYF	TRBJ2-7	-	TRBV12-3/TRBV12-4	TRBD1
TGTGCCAGCAGTCTTCCGACAGGGGAAGAGACCCAGTACTTC	CASSLPTGEETQYF	TRBJ2-5	few	TRBV7-2	TRBD1
TGTGCCAGCAGTGAATTTGGGGCAGGAAGCACAGATACGCAGTATTTT	CASSEFGAGSTDTQYF	TRBJ2-3	once	TRBV2	-
TGTGCCAGCAGCCGAACAGGGTGGGATCAGCCCCAGCATTTT	CASSRTGWDQPQHF	TRBJ1-5	-	TRBV12-3/TRBV12-4	-
TGTGCCAGCAGTTTACGAGGGGGCGAGGATGAAAAACTGTTTTTT	CASSLRGGEDEKLFF	TRBJ1-4	few	TRBV12-3/TRBV12-4	TRBD1
TGCAGCGTTGAAGAAAGGGTCAGGGGGGACACTGAAGCTTTCTTT	CSVEERVRGDTEAFF	TRBJ1-1	-	TRBV29-1	TRBD1
TGTGCCAGCAGCCCCGACGGAAACTATGGCTACACCTTC	CASSPDGNYGYTF	TRBJ1-2	many	TRBV18	-
TGTGCCAGCAGTTTCGGGACTAGCGGGAGACGAATTGACAATGAGCAGTTCTTC	CASSFGTSGRRIDNEQFF	TRBJ2-1	-	TRBV6-2/TRBV6-3	TRBD2
TGTGCCAGCAGTTTTTTGGGGACTCCCGGAACCACAGATACGCAGTATTTT	CASSFLGTPGTTDTQYF	TRBJ2-3	-	TRBV28	-
TGTGCCAGCAGCTTCAACGGGATTTACTACGAGCAGTACTTC	CASSFNGIYYEQYF	TRBJ2-7	-	TRBV11-2	-